This passage covers 21 T cell receptor beta chains from one sample sequenced in a study of CXCR3-negative and CXCR3-positive naive CD8 T cells. Study-wide results and limits: CXCR3-positive naive cells had TRB CDR3s that were more hydrophobic than CXCR3-negative naive cells had.

The antigens of these receptors remain unknown. The authors prepared UMI-labeled TRB cDNA libraries by 5' RACE. TCRdb derives one entry per CDR3 protein from the 5' RACE reads, leaving out DNA. This sample's clone table lists 100,000 or so distinct CDR3 sequences. The specimen was naive CXCR3+ CD8+ T cells from blood. The subset was: CD45RO-CCR7+CD27+CD95- naive CD8+ T cells expressing CXCR3 (TNR3+). These receptors came from a human donor in good health. Some clones in this sample may be carry-over from other donors' samples.

The chain combines TRBV7-9 with TRBJ1-1; TCRdb calls TRBD1, which cannot be checked without DNA. Germline CDR1 and CDR2: SEHNR and FQNEAQ (reference sequence). This CDR3 region has 15 residues. The CDR3 protein is CASSFQQGWVTEAFF.

The chain employs TRBV7-8 and TRBJ2-5; TCRdb returns TRBD2, unconfirmable since there is no DNA. Germline CDR1 and CDR2: SGHVS and FQNEAQ. The CDR3 totals 16 residues. CDR3 loop: CASSLAPAGGQETQYF.

The chain recombines TRBV29-1 with TRBJ2-7; the D call of TRBD1 rests on TCRdb alone, since no DNA is present to check it. This CDR3 contains 12 residues. CDR1 is SQVTM, CDR2 ANQGSEA, per germline. CDR3 loop: CSVWAPPYEQYF.

The chain combines TRBV4-3 with TRBJ1-1. The CDR3 has 15 amino acids. CDR1 is LGHNA, CDR2 YSLEER, per germline. The CDR3: CASSQGAVRATEAFF.

V usage is TRBV7-9 and J usage is TRBJ2-3; TCRdb picks TRBD1, but there is no DNA to check that call. Germline V lookup: CDR1 SEHNR, CDR2 FQNEAQ (reference sequence). This CDR3 comprises 13 residues. Here the CDR3 reads CASRAGSTDTQYF.

The chain is built from TRBV27 and TRBJ2-1. The CDR3 is 12 amino acids. The germline CDR1 and CDR2 sequences are MNHEY and SMNVEV (reference sequence). The CDR3 loop reads CASGFFWDEQFF.

The chain carries TRBV7-8 and TRBJ2-1; TCRdb calls TRBD2, which cannot be checked without DNA. Looked up from germline, CDR1 is SGHVS and CDR2 is FQNEAQ. CDR3 size: 17 residues. The CDR3 here is CASIELGTLSSYNEQFF.

The V call is TRBV20-1, the J call TRBJ2-7; no DNA is available, so the TRBD2 call from TCRdb remains unchecked. Germline-derived CDR1 and CDR2 are DFQATT and SNEGSKA (reference sequence). This CDR3 comprises 13 residues. CDR3 residues: CSARGLAVYEQYF.

J is TRBJ2-7 and V is TRBV5-1; the TCRdb D gene call, TRBD1, has no DNA to confirm it. This CDR3 contains 14 residues. CDR1 and CDR2 from the germline V gene are SGHRS and YFSETQ. CDR3 loop: CASSLANPAYEQYF.

This sequence joins TRBV11-3 and TRBJ2-2; TCRdb designates TRBD2, a call that cannot be tested without DNA. Germline assignment: CDR1 SGHNT and CDR2 YENEEA. This CDR3 comprises 16 residues. CDR3 loop: CASSPSLGWNTGELFF.

The V call is TRBV6-1, the J call TRBJ1-1. The CDR3 is 16 residues long. In germline, CDR1 is MNHNS, CDR2 SASEGT. CDR3 sequence: CASSEILRRGEDSAFF.

The rearrangement links TRBV7-3 to TRBJ2-2. CDR1 and CDR2 (germline): SGHTA, FQGTGA. The length of the CDR3 is 14 residues. This CDR3 reads CASSYGWDTGELFF.

This rearrangement joins TRBV20-1 to TRBJ2-3; TCRdb designates TRBD2, a call that cannot be tested without DNA. The CDR3 consists of 16 residues. Germline V CDR1 and CDR2: DFQATT, SNEGSKA (reference sequence). The CDR3 loop is CSARGRSGELTDTEYF.

The rearrangement links TRBV7-9 to TRBJ1-5; no DNA is available, so the TRBD1 call from TCRdb remains unchecked. This CDR3 has 12 residues. Looked up from germline, CDR1 is SEHNR and CDR2 is FQNEAQ (reference sequence). The CDR3 sequence: CASGTYNQPQHF.

The CDR3 region is CAGSYYGNQPQHF. V gene TRBV6-2 or TRBV6-3 combines with J gene TRBJ1-5. CDR1 and CDR2 from the germline V gene are MNHEY and SVGEGT. The CDR3 length is 13 residues.

The chain employs TRBV29-1 and TRBJ2-7; the TCRdb D gene call, TRBD2, has no DNA to confirm it. The CDR3 is 13 amino acids. Looked up from germline, CDR1 is SQVTM and CDR2 is ANQGSEA. CDR3: CSVLLDRSYEQYF.

CDR3 sequence reads: CASSVGANQPQHF. This chain links TRBV9 with TRBJ1-5. This CDR3 region has 13 residues. Germline-derived CDR1 and CDR2 are SGDLS and YYNGEE.

The rearrangement links TRBV2 to TRBJ2-1; there is no DNA to check the TCRdb D call of TRBD1. This CDR3 region has 15 residues. Germline assignment: CDR1 SNHLY and CDR2 FYNNEI. Here the CDR3 reads CASSDLAAPGNEQFF.

The CDR3: CASSSSIAGGPYEQYF. V usage is TRBV7-9 and J usage is TRBJ2-7; the D gene TCRdb calls, TRBD2, cannot be checked with no DNA. Looked up from germline, CDR1 is SEHNR and CDR2 is FQNEAQ (reference sequence). The CDR3 is 16 residues long.

V gene TRBV29-1 combines with J gene TRBJ1-1; TCRdb outputs TRBD1, but without DNA this stays unchecked. The germline V gene has CDR1 SQVTM and CDR2 ANQGSEA. This CDR3 spans 11 amino acids. This CDR3 is CSAGTGFVAFF. The whole variable domain, filled in from reference TRBV29-1 and TRBJ1-1, reads SAVISQKPSRDICQRGTSLTIQCQVDSQVTMMFWYRQQPGQSLTLIATANQGSEATYESGFVIDKFPISRPNLTFSTLTVSNMSPEDSSIYLCSAGTGFVAFFGQGTRLTVV.

This chain joins TRBV24-1 and TRBJ1-2; TCRdb indicates TRBD1, and absent DNA this call remains unverified. The CDR3 loop spans 14 amino acids. In germline, CDR1 is KGHDR, CDR2 SFDVKD. The CDR3 loop is CATSEPGFREGYTF.